This TCR beta chain is from a study of cytomegalovirus exposure and HLA in healthy donors. Study results and limitations: Overall, approximately 150 TCR beta chains were annotated as cytomegalovirus-associated. Across donors, most TCRs were seen rarely, yet some public ones were widespread. The authors confirmed in vitro that a few CMV-associated chains were specific for CMV antigens.

V lost 0 bases to trimming and J lost 6 bases, with 15 bases between them. The CDR3 length is 16 residues. Germline V gene data show CDR1 as MNHNS and CDR2 as SASEGT. In the case of this clone: Its antigen is not known.

The protocol was immunoSEQ multiplex PCR, while the TCRdb copy is restricted to in-frame clones and leaves out a portion. The table lists 110,000 to 150,000 clones, about 94% of them singletons. The chain couples TRBV6-1 to TRBJ1-5; TRBD1 is a possible D gene (6 bases). The source material was PBMCs. The receptor was derived from a man aged 18 to 29 in good health and CMV-seropositive. This CDR3 is CASSEAWGGWPQPQHF. CDR3 nucleotides: TGTGCCAGCAGTGAAGCTTGGGGGGGCTGGCCTCAGCCCCAGCATTTT.